Listed here are 8 T cell receptor beta chains from one sample, sequenced in a study of shared clonotypes between healthy human individuals. Measured with immunoSEQ multiplex PCR; TCRdb has only the in-frame clones, and not every one. The sample lists about 2.4 million clones; approximately 94% were seen once. What was sequenced was naive CD4+ T cells from PBMCs. Subset given: CD45RA+ positively selected. The receptor set was obtained from a man in his late teens or twenties in good health. Some clones in this sample may be carry-over from other donors' samples.

Here the CDR3 reads CASSPRLAGGSDTQYF. In nucleotides, the CDR3 is TGTGCCAGCAGCCCCCGACTAGCGGGAGGTTCAGATACGCAGTATTTT. The chain joins TRBV7-2 to TRBJ2-3; 13 bases are shared with TRBD2. This CDR3 region has 16 residues. J was trimmed by 4 bases and V by 5 bases; bases with no gene match: 6. Germline lookup yields CDR1 SGHTA and CDR2 FQGNSA.

The chain employs TRBV6-5 and TRBJ1-1; 8 bases match TRBD1. J was trimmed by 5 bases and V by 6 bases; bases with no gene match: 11. This CDR3 spans 15 amino acids. Germline V gives CDR1 MNHEY, CDR2 SVGAGI. CDR3 DNA: TGTGCCAGCAGCCGCGGACAGGGAGGAGGGACTGAAGCTTTCTTT. This codes for CASSRGQGGGTEAFF.

On this clone: This sample includes further DNA sequences coding for the same CDR3. The J gene is TRBJ2-1, the V gene TRBV6-5; 7 nucleotides match TRBD1. Germline-derived CDR1 and CDR2 are MNHEY and SVGAGI. J gave up 6 bases and V 5 bases, and 7 bases lay outside the gene matches. The CDR3 totals 14 residues. CDR3 region: CASSPTGASNEQFF. The CDR3 nucleotides are TGTGCCAGCAGTCCTACAGGGGCAAGCAATGAGCAGTTCTTC.

This chain uses TRBV18 with TRBJ1-5, with unresolved D. The CDR3 extends over 15 amino acids. V lost 9 bases, J lost 0 bases, and 15 bases lay in between. Per germline, CDR1 KGHSH and CDR2 LQKENI. For the CDR3, the DNA is TGTGCCAGTTCGAATGGAGTGCTTAGCAATCAGCCCCAGCATTTT. This gives the protein CASSNGVLSNQPQHF.

This clone was recorded once. This chain connects TRBV19 to TRBJ1-4; 7 bases line up with TRBD1. Trimming at V came to 8 bases and at J to 0 bases, leaving 6 bases not matched to a gene. Per germline, CDR1 LNHDA and CDR2 SQIVND (reference sequence). The CDR3 covers 15 residues. CDR3 amino acids: CASGRQGATNEKLFF. CDR3 in DNA: TGTGCCAGTGGCAGACAGGGTGCAACTAATGAAAAACTGTTTTTT.

This clone has a handful of counts. This sequence joins TRBV29-1 and TRBJ1-1; no reliable D call. The CDR3 is made up of 9 amino acids. V was pared by 6 bases and J by 10 bases, with 9 bases between. Germline assignment: CDR1 SQVTM and CDR2 ANQGSEA. The CDR3 region is CSVRSGAFF. CDR3 in DNA: TGCAGCGTACGAAGCGGAGCTTTCTTT.

The chain carries TRBV7-9 and TRBJ2-5; D is unresolved. V lost 5 bases, J lost 5 bases, and 15 bases lay in between. The CDR3 totals 14 residues. Germline CDR1 SEHNR, CDR2 FQNEAQ (reference sequence). In nucleotides, the CDR3 is TGTGCCAGCAGCGAACTTACGCTTTATGAGACCCAGTACTTC. Translating gives CASSELTLYETQYF.

This sequence joins TRBV6-5 and TRBJ1-2; a weak D match, TRBD1 (6 bases). This CDR3 contains 11 residues. CDR1 is MNHEY and CDR2 is SVGAGI in the germline V gene. V was cut by 7 bases and J by 8 bases, with 11 bases left in between. The CDR3 reads CASMGTNGYTF. CDR3 nucleotide sequence: TGTGCCAGCATGGGGACAAACGGCTACACCTTC.